The source of this T cell receptor beta chain is a study of radiation and T cells in renal cell carcinoma. Turning to the study itself: Nephrectomy followed 15 Gy stereotactic body radiation by 4 weeks. Study-wide findings and caveats: From baseline, blood top tumor clonotypes peaked at 2 weeks post-radiation.

This CDR3 has 15 amino acids. The V segment lost 4 bases and the J segment 4 bases; nucleotides outside the gene matches: 10. Per the germline V gene, CDR1 is SGHDT and CDR2 is YYEEEE. As for this clone: What it binds is not known.

Documented time point: blood 2 weeks post-SBRT. Treatment defined: 15 Gy SBRT to primary tumor, nephrectomy 4 weeks later. Blood was sampled at baseline, 2 weeks and 4 weeks after SBRT. Clear cell pathology was present in this patient's renal cell carcinoma. Sequencing was performed with immunoSEQ multiplex PCR; in TCRdb, only in-frame clones are kept and a portion is missing. The sample has 100,000 to 150,000 clones; more than 75% are singletons. The sequence was obtained from a woman in her 70s with renal cell carcinoma. The sequencing here drew on blood, taken from a patient whose treatment included radiotherapy and nephrectomy. The rearrangement joins TRBV5-6 to TRBJ1-2; 7 nucleotides agree with TRBD1. CDR3 in amino acids: CASSPPSGTAYGYTF. For the CDR3, the DNA is TGTGCCAGCAGCCCCCCTTCCGGGACAGCCTATGGCTACACCTTC.